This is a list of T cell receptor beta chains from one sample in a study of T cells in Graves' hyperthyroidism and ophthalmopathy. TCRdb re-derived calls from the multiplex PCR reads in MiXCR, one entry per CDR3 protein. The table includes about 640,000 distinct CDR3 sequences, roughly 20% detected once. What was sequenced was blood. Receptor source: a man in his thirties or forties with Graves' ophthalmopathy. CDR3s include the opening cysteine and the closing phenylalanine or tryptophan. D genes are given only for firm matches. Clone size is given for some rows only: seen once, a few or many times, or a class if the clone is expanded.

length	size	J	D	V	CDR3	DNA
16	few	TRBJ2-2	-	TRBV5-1	CASGPPGSTGTGELFF	TGCGCCAGCGGACCTCCCGGGAGTACGGGCACCGGGGAGCTGTTTTTT
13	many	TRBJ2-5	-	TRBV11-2	CASSLDPGKTQYF	TGTGCCAGCAGCTTAGATCCGGGAAAGACCCAGTACTTC
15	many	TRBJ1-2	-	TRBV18	CASSPPSPSEDGYTF	TGTGCCAGCTCACCACCGTCACCCAGCGAAGATGGCTACACCTTC
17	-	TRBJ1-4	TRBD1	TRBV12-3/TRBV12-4	CASSPRTGISTNEKLFF	TGTGCCAGCAGCCCAAGGACAGGGATCTCGACTAATGAAAAACTGTTTTTT
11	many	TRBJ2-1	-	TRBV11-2	CASTYLDEQFF	TGTGCCAGCACCTACCTAGATGAGCAGTTCTTC
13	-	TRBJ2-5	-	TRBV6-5	CASSYAKKETQYF	TGTGCCAGCAGTTACGCTAAGAAAGAGACCCAGTACTTC
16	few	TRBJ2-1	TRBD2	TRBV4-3	CASSQDGGGSYNEQFF	TGCGCCAGCAGCCAAGATGGGGGGGGCTCCTACAATGAGCAGTTCTTC
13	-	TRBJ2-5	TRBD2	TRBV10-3	CATTTSGQETQYF	TGTGCCACTACTACTAGCGGACAAGAGACCCAGTACTTC
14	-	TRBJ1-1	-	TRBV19	CASRTSASPGGAFF	TGTGCCAGTAGAACTTCGGCCAGCCCGGGCGGAGCTTTCTTT
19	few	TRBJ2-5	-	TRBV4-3	CASSQVRGSGSGLGETQYF	TGCGCCAGCAGCCAAGTGAGGGGTAGCGGCAGCGGGTTGGGGGAGACCCAGTACTTC
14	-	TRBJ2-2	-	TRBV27	CASSLYRDTGELFF	TGTGCCAGCAGTTTATATCGGGACACCGGGGAGCTGTTTTTT
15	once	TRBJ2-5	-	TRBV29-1	CSVPRRNSGKETQYF	TGCAGCGTGCCCCGCCGAAATAGCGGCAAAGAGACCCAGTACTTC
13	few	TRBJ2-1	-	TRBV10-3	CAISESGRNEQFF	TGTGCCATCAGTGAGTCAGGGAGGAATGAGCAGTTCTTC
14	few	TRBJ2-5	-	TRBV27	CASHGGGPWETQYF	TGTGCCAGTCACGGAGGAGGGCCCTGGGAGACCCAGTACTTC
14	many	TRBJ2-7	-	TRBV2	CASSLITRGNEQYF	TGTGCCAGCAGTCTCATTACGAGGGGGAACGAGCAGTACTTC
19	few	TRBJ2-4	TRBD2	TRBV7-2	CASSRPLAGGFLAKNIQYF	TGTGCCAGCAGCCGCCCTCTTGCGGGAGGGTTCCTAGCCAAAAACATTCAGTACTTC
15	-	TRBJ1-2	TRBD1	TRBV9	CASSAHRGLGYGYTF	TGTGCCAGCAGCGCACACAGGGGGCTTGGCTATGGCTACACCTTC
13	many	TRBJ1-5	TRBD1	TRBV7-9	CASSSGQYQPQHF	TGTGCCAGCAGCTCGGGACAGTATCAGCCCCAGCATTTT
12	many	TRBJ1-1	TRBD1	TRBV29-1	CSVGQGNTEAFF	TGCAGCGTGGGACAGGGTAACACTGAAGCTTTCTTT
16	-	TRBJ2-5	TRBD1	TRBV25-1	CASSDLPGQGRETQYF	TGTGCCAGCAGTGACTTACCGGGACAGGGACGAGAGACCCAGTACTTC
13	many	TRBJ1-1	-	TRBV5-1	CASSLVSGTEAFF	TGCGCCAGCAGCTTGGTTTCCGGCACTGAAGCTTTCTTT
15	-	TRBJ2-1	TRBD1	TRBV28	CASSLRRGRCNEQFF	TGTGCCAGCAGTTTACGCAGGGGGCGGTGCAATGAGCAGTTCTTC
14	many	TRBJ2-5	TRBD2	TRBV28	CASSPETSGSVEYF	TGTGCCAGCAGTCCAGAGACTAGCGGGAGCGTCGAGTACTTC
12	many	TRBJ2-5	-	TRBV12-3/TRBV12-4	CASRLLGETQYF	TGTGCCAGCAGACTCCTCGGAGAGACCCAGTACTTC
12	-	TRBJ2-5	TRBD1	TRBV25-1	CATWTGFGTQYF	TGTGCCACCTGGACAGGGTTTGGGACCCAGTACTTC
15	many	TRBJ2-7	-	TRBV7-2	CASSLEGAASYEQYF	TGTGCCAGCAGCTTAGAAGGCGCGGCCTCCTACGAGCAGTACTTC
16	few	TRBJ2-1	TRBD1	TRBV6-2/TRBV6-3	CASRGERGLSYNEQFF	TGTGCCAGCAGGGGGGAAAGGGGGCTTTCCTACAATGAGCAGTTCTTC
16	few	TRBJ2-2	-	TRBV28	CASSLEGTRREWELFF	TGTGCCAGCAGTTTAGAAGGAACTCGCAGGGAATGGGAGCTGTTTTTT
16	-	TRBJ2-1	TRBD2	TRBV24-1	CATSDGAGGIYNEQFF	TGTGCCACCAGTGATGGGGCGGGAGGGATCTACAATGAGCAGTTCTTC
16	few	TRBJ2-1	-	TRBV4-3	CASSQEPPPANHEQFF	TGCGCCAGCAGCCAAGAACCTCCCCCAGCGAACCATGAGCAGTTCTTC
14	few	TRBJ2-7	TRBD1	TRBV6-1	CASKSGQGAFEQYF	TGTGCCAGCAAGTCGGGGCAGGGGGCATTTGAGCAGTACTTC
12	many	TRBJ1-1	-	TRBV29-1	CNADRLNTEAFF	TGCAACGCCGACAGGTTGAACACTGAAGCTTTCTTT
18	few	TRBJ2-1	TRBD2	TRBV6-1	CASSTAPGTSGAYNEQFF	TGTGCCAGCAGTACCGCGCCCGGGACTAGCGGAGCATACAATGAGCAGTTCTTC
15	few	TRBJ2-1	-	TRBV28	CASILRQGSGDEQFF	TGTGCCAGCATCCTCAGGCAAGGCAGTGGGGATGAGCAGTTCTTC
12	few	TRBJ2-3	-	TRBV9	CASSVEADTQYF	TGTGCCAGCAGCGTAGAGGCAGATACGCAGTATTTT
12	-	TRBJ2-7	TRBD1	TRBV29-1	CSVEGQSYEQYF	TGCAGCGTTGAGGGACAGTCCTACGAGCAGTACTTC
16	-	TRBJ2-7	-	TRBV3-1	CASSQDRGASSYEQYF	TGTGCCAGCAGCCAAGATCGGGGGGCGAGCTCCTACGAGCAGTACTTC
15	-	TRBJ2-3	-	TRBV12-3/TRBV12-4	CASSLILANSDTQYF	TGTGCCAGCAGTTTAATACTAGCTAACTCAGATACGCAGTATTTT
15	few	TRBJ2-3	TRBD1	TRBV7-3	CASSLRDSSTDTQYF	TGTGCCAGCAGCTTAAGGGACAGCAGCACAGATACGCAGTATTTT
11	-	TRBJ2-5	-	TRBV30	CAWAAGTNEYF	-
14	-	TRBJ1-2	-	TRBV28	CASRGVGQFRGYTF	TGTGCCAGCAGGGGTGTTGGACAGTTTCGAGGCTACACCTTC
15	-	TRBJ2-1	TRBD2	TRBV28	CASSILAEVYNEQFF	TGTGCCAGCAGCATACTAGCGGAGGTTTACAATGAGCAGTTCTTC
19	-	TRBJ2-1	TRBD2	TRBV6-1	CASSSPGTSGRMSYNEQFF	TGTGCCAGCAGTTCCCCGGGGACTAGCGGGAGGATGTCCTACAATGAGCAGTTCTTC
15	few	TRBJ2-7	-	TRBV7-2	CASSAGQLSSYEQYF	TGTGCCAGCAGCGCGGGGCAGCTGAGCTCCTACGAGCAGTACTTC